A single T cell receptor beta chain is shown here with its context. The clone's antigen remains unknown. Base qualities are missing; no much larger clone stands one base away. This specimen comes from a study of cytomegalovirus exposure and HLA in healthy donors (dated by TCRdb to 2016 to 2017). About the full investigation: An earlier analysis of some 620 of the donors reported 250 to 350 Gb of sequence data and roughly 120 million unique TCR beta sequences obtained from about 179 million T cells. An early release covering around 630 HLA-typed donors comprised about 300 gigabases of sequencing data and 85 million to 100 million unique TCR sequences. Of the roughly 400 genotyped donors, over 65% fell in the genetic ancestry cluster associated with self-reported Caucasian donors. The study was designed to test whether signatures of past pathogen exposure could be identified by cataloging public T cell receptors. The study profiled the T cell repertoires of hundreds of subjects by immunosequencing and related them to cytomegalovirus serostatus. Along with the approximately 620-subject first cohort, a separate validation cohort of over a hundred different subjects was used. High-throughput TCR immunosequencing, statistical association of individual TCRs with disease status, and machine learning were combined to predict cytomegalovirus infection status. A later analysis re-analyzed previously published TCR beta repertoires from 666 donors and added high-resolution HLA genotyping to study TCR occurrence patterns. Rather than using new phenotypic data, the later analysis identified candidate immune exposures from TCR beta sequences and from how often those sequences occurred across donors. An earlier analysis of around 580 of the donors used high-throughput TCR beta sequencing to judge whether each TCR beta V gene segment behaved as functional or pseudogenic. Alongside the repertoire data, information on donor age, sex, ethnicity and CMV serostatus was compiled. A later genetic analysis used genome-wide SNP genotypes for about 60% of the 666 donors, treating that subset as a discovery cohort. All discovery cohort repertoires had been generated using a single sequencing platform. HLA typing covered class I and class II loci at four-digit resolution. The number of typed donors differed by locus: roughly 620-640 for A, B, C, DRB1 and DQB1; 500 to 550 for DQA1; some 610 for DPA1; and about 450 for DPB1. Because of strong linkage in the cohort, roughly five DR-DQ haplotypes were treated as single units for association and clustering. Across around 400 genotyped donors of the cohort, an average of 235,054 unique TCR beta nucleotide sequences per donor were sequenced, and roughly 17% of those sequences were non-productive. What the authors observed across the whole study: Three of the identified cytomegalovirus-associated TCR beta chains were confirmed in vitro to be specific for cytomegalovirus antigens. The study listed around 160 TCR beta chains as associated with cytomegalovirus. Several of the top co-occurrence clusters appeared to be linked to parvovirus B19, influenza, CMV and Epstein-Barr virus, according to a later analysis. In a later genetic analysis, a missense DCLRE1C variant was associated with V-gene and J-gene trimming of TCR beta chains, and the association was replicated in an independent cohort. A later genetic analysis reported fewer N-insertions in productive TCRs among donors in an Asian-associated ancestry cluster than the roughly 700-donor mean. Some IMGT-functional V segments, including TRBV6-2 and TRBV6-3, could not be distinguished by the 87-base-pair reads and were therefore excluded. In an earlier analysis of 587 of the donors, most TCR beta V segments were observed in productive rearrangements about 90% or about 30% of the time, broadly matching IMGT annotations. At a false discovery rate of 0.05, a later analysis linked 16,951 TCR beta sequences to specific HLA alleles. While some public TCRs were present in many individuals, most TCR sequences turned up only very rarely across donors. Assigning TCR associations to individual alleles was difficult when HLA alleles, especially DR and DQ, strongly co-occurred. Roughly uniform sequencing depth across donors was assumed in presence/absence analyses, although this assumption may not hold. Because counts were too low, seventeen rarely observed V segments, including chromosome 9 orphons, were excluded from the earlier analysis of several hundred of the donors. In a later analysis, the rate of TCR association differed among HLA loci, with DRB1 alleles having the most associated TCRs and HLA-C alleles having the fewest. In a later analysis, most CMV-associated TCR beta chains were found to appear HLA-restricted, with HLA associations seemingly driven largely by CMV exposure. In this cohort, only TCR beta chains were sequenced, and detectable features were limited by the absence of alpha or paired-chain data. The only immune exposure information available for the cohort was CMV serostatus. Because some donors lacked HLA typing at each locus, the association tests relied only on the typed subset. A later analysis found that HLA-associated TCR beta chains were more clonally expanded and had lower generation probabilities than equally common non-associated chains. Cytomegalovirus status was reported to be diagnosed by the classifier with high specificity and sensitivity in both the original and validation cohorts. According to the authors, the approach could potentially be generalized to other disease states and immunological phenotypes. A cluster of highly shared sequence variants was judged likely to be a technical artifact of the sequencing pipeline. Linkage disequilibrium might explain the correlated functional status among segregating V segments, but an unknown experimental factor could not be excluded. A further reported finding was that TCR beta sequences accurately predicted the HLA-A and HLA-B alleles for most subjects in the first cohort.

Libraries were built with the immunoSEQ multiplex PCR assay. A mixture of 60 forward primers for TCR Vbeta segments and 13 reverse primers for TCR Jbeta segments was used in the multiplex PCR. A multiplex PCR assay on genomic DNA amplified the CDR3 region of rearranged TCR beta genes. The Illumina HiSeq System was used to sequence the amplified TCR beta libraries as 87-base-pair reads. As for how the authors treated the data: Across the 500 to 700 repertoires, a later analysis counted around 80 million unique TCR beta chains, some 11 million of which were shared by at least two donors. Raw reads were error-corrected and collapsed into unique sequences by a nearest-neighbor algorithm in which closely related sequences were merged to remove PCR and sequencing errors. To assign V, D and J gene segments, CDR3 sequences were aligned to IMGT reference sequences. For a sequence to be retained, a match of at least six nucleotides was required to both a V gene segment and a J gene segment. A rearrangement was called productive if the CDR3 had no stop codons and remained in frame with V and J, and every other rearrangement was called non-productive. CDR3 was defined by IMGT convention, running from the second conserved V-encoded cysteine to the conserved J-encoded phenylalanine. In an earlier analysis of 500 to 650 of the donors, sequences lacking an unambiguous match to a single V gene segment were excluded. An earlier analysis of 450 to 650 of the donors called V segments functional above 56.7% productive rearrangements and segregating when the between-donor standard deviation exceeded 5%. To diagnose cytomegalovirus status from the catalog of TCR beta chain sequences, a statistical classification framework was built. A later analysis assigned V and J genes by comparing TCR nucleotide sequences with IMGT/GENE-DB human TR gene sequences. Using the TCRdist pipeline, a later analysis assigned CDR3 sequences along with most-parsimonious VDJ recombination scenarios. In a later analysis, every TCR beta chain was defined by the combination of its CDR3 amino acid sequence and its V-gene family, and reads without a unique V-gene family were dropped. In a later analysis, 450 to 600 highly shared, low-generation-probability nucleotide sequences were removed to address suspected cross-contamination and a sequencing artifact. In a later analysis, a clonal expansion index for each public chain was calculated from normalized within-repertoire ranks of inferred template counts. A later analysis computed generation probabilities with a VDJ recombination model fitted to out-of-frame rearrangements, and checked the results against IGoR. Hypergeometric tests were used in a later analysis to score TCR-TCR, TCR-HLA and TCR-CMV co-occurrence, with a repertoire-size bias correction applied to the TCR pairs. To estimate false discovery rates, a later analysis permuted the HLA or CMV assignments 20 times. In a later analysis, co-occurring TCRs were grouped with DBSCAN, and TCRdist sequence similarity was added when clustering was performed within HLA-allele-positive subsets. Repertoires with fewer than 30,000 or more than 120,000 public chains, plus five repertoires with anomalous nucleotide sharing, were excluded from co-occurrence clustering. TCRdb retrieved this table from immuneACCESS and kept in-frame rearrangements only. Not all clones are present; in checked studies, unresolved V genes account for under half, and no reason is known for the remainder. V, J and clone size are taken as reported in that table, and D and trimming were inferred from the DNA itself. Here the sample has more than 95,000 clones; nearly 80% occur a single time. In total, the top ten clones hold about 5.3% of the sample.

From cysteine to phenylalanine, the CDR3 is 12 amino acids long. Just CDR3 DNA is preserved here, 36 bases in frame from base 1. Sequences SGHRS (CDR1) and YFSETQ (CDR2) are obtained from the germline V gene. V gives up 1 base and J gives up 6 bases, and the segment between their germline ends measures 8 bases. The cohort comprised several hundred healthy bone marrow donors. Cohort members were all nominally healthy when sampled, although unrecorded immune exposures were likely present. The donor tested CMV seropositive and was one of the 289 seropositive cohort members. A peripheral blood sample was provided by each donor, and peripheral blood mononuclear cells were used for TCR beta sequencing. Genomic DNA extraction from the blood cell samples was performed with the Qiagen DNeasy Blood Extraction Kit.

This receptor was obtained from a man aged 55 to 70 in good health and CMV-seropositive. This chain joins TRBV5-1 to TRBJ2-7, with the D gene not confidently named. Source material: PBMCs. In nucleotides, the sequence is TGCGCCAGCAGCTTGTATCTCTCCGAGCAGTACTTC. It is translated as CASSLYLSEQYF.